The rows below give T cell receptor beta chains drawn from one sample of a study of shared clonotypes between healthy human individuals. Measured with immunoSEQ multiplex PCR; TCRdb has only the in-frame clones, and not every one. The sample lists some 2,500,000 clones, 93% occurring once. Sequencing was done on a sample of naive CD4+ T cells from PBMCs. The receptor set was obtained from a man between 18 and 35 years old in good health. Some clones in this sample may be carry-over from other donors' samples. Each CDR3 is given with its conserved first and last residue. D genes are given only for firm matches. Clone size appears in some rows only: once, few, many, or a class for an expanded clone.

size,length,V,D,J,DNA,CDR3
NA,14,TRBV9,NA,TRBJ2-1,TGTGCCAGCAGCGTGGCCTCTACCTACAATGAGCAGTTCTTC,CASSVASTYNEQFF
NA,15,TRBV19,TRBD1,TRBJ2-1,TGTGCCAGTAGTCCTCGGACAGGGAGGTACAATGAGCAGTTCTTC,CASSPRTGRYNEQFF
NA,13,TRBV30,NA,TRBJ1-1,TGTGCCTGGAGCGATTCAATGAACACTGAAGCTTTCTTT,CAWSDSMNTEAFF
NA,14,TRBV21-1,NA,TRBJ2-3,TGTGCCGGCCTGGGGGAGGACCACGCAGATACGCAGTATTTT,CAGLGEDHADTQYF
NA,16,TRBV28,NA,TRBJ2-5,TGTGCCAGCAGTGAGATACGGGCAGGGACCAGGGAGACCCAGTACTTC,CASSEIRAGTRETQYF
NA,16,TRBV11-2,NA,TRBJ2-1,TGTGCCAGCAGCCACCTGGACAAGAGCTCCTACAATGAGCAGTTCTTC,CASSHLDKSSYNEQFF
NA,15,TRBV7-2,NA,TRBJ2-1,TGTGCCAGCAGCTCAACCGGGACGGGGTACAATGAGCAGTTCTTC,CASSSTGTGYNEQFF
NA,15,TRBV19,TRBD1,TRBJ2-5,TGTGCCAGTAGTATGACGACAGGGTATTTTGAGACCCAGTACTTC,CASSMTTGYFETQYF
NA,15,TRBV6-5,TRBD1,TRBJ1-5,TGTGCCAGCAGTATTAAGCAGGGGGCAGGGCAGCCCCAGCATTTT,CASSIKQGAGQPQHF
few,14,TRBV30,NA,TRBJ1-1,TGTGCCTGGATCCTTCGAGCCCTGAACACTGAAGCTTTCTTT,CAWILRALNTEAFF
NA,14,TRBV5-1,TRBD1,TRBJ2-7,TGCGCCAGCAGCTTGGAGACAGGGATCTACGAGCAGTACTTC,CASSLETGIYEQYF
NA,13,TRBV5-6,TRBD1,TRBJ2-3,TGTGCCAGCAGCTGGCAGGGGGCAGATACGCAGTATTTT,CASSWQGADTQYF
NA,16,TRBV7-2,NA,TRBJ2-2,TGTGCCAGCAGCTTAGTGGGTGGTTCCTCCACCGGGGAGCTGTTTTTT,CASSLVGGSSTGELFF
NA,14,TRBV30,NA,TRBJ1-1,TGTGCCTGGAGTGAAGGGGGTTTGAACACTGAAGCTTTCTTT,CAWSEGGLNTEAFF
few,15,TRBV5-6,NA,TRBJ2-7,TGTGCCAGCAGCTTGGCCAGGACGGCACTCTACGAGCAGTACTTC,CASSLARTALYEQYF